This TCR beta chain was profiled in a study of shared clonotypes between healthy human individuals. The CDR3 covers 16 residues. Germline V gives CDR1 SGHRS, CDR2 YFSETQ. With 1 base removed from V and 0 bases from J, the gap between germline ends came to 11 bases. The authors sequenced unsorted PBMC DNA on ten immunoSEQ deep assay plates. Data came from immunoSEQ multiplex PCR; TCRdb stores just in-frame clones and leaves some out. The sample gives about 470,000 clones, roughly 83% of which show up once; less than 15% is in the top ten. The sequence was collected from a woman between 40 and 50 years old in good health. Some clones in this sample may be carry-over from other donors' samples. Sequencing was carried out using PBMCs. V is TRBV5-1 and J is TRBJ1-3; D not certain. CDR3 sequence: CASSLYPDGSGNTIYF. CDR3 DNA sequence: TGCGCCAGCAGCTTGTATCCCGACGGCTCTGGAAACACCATATATTTT. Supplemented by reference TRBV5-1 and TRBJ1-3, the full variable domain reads KAGVTQTPRYLIKTRGQQVTLSCSPISGHRSVSWYQQTPGQGLQFLFEYFSETQRNKGNFPGRFSGRQFSNSRSEMNVSTLELGDSALYLCASSLYPDGSGNTIYFGEGSWLTVV.